The clone carrying this T cell receptor beta chain appeared many times. The target antigen is unknown. Amplification of TCR alpha and beta CDR3 regions from RNA used iRepertoire nested multiplex PCR. One-step reverse transcription and amplification started from around 100-400 ng of tissue mRNA or PBMC total RNA. In TCRdb, the multiplex PCR reads were re-called with MiXCR into one record per CDR3 protein. Of approximately 120,000 distinct CDR3 sequences in the sample, 25% to 30% were seen once. This entry belongs to a study of glioma-infiltrating T cells. Study results and limitations: CDR3 overlap between tissue and blood was very small.

J was trimmed by 6 bases and V by 2 bases; bases with no gene match: 5. The CDR3 totals 15 residues. Per germline, CDR1 SGHVS and CDR2 FQNEAQ. Sequencing input: glioma tissue, nonneoplastic brain tissue, or PBMCs (not recorded which). The TCR originated in a human donor with low-grade glioma or glioblastoma, undergoing nonglioma brain surgery, or in good health (not recorded which). This rearrangement joins TRBV7-8 to TRBJ2-1, with 9 bases matching TRBD2. CDR3 in amino acids: CASSLRREGGNEQFF. The CDR3 DNA is TGTGCCAGCAGCTTAAGGCGGGAGGGAGGCAATGAGCAGTTCTTC.